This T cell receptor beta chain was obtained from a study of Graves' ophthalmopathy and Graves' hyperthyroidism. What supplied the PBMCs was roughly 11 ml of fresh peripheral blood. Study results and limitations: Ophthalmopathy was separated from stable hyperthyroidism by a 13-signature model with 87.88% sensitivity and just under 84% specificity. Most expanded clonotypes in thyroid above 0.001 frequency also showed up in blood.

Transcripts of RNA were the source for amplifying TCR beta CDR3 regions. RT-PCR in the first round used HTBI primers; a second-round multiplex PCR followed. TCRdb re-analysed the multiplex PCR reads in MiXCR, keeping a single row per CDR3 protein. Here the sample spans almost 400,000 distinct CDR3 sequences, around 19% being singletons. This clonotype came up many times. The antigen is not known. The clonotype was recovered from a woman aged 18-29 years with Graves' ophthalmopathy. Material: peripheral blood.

The CDR3 protein is CSARKGTGSSEQYF. The CDR3 bases are TGCAGTGCTAGAAAAGGGACGGGCTCCAGTGAGCAGTACTTC. The chain has TRBV20-1 and TRBJ2-7, with D perhaps given as TRBD1 or TRBD2 (5 bases each). V was shortened by 2 bases and J by 7 bases, with 18 bases between the two germline ends. The CDR3 consists of 14 residues. Germline CDR1 is DFQATT and CDR2 is SNEGSKA (reference sequence).